This TCR beta chain was captured in a study of OX40 agonist ivuxolimab in advanced cancers. Overall study results and limits: Patients with a partial response at 0.1-3.0 mg/kg had among the lowest clonal expansion. Averaging showed that CD8+ T cells had more expanded clones than CD4+ did. Researchers did not establish what antigens the expanded peripheral T cells target.

The germline V gene has CDR1 LNHNV and CDR2 YYDKDF (reference sequence). Trimming at V came to 3 bases and at J to 8 bases, leaving 5 bases not matched to a gene. The CDR3 is 14 amino acids. This clone was observed a few times. What it binds is not known. Data came from immunoSEQ multiplex PCR; TCRdb stores just in-frame clones and leaves some out. The sample holds 90,000 to 150,000 clones, approximately 92% seen once. The chain carries TRBV15 and TRBJ1-4; 8 nucleotides align to TRBD1. The specimen comprised CD4+ or CD8+ T cells sorted from blood, sampled in a trial of the OX40 agonist ivuxolimab. This receptor was obtained from an adult with an advanced solid tumor such as melanoma, head and neck, liver or kidney cancer. Here the CDR3 DNA reads TGTGCCACCAGCAGGGACAGGGCGTCGGAAAAACTGTTTTTT. This translates into CATSRDRASEKLFF.